The rows below give T cell receptor beta chains drawn from one sample of a study of OX40 agonist ivuxolimab in advanced cancers. Using immunoSEQ multiplex PCR, the repertoire was profiled, and TCRdb retains in-frame clones only, with some absent. The profile shows 55,000 to 90,000 clones, about 86% of them singletons. The sequenced sample was CD4+ or CD8+ T cells sorted from blood, obtained in a trial of the OX40 agonist ivuxolimab. These receptors all come from an adult with an advanced solid tumor such as melanoma, head and neck, liver or kidney cancer. Both conserved end residues are part of each CDR3. Clone size is stated in some rows and not others, as once, few, many or a class when expanded.

CASSFGWLSYEQYF	TRBV28	14	-	TRBJ2-7
CASGTETQETQYF	TRBV5-1	13	-	TRBJ2-5
CASSLGTGVVNTEAFF	TRBV5-1	16	-	TRBJ1-1
CASSLGRLTDTQYF	TRBV5-4	14	-	TRBJ2-3
CAWSPYWGGSGYTF	TRBV30	14	-	TRBJ1-2
CASSFGPGFGGREQYF	TRBV27	16	-	TRBJ2-7
CASSLGQGFVNEQFF	TRBV7-6	15	-	TRBJ2-1
CASSSPGTGGHEQYF	TRBV28	15	-	TRBJ2-7
CASSAQGQINQPQHF	TRBV2	15	few	TRBJ1-5
CASSLVVMGTYHEQYF	TRBV7-9	16	-	TRBJ2-7
CASSPHRTTDTQYF	TRBV28	14	few	TRBJ2-3
CAIGTGAIAQETQYF	TRBV28	15	-	TRBJ2-5
CASSLVQTNSPLHF	TRBV28	14	-	TRBJ1-6
CASRGTEWGNEQFF	TRBV6-5	14	few	TRBJ2-1
CASSLAGSVESSYEQYF	TRBV5-6	17	-	TRBJ2-7